The 30 T cell receptor beta chains presented below share a single source sample, sequenced in a study of monozygotic twins with inflammatory bowel disease. TCRdb re-called the 5' RACE reads and shows each CDR3 protein once, DNA omitted. This sample's clone table lists roughly 320,000 distinct CDR3 sequences. Sequences were obtained from blood. All receptors derive from a human donor with ulcerative colitis or Crohn's disease, or a healthy co-twin of an affected twin (not recorded which).

The V call is TRBV6-5, the J call TRBJ1-1. Germline V gene sequence: CDR1 MNHEY, CDR2 SVGAGI. CDR3 length: 14 residues. The CDR3 sequence is CASSYSKVNTEAFF.

The rearrangement links TRBV4-2 to TRBJ2-1; TCRdb's assignment of TRBD2 cannot be checked, as there is no DNA. Germline V gives CDR1 LGHNA, CDR2 YNFKEQ. The length of the CDR3 is 16 residues. The CDR3 is CASSQDRGDFWNEQFF.

The V and J genes are TRBV6-5 and TRBJ2-1; there is no DNA to check the TCRdb D call of TRBD1. This CDR3 comprises 17 residues. The germline V gene encodes CDR1 MNHEY and CDR2 SVGAGI. The CDR3 is CASSSRTETRSYNEQFF.

The chain links TRBV12-3 or TRBV12-4 to TRBJ2-2. This CDR3 has 13 residues. The CDR3 sequence is CASGLINTGELFF.

The chain employs TRBV20-1 and TRBJ1-4; TCRdb's D call of TRBD1 is untestable without DNA. Germline V CDR1 and CDR2: DFQATT, SNEGSKA (reference sequence). The CDR3 is made up of 14 amino acids. CDR3 loop: CSATRTGGNEKLFF.

The rearrangement links TRBV7-8 to TRBJ1-2. This CDR3 has 13 amino acids. Germline V lookup: CDR1 SGHVS, CDR2 FQNEAQ. CDR3 amino acids: CASSLSERSGYTF.

The chain recombines TRBV6-2 or TRBV6-3 with TRBJ1-6; TCRdb gives TRBD1 as the D gene, but with no DNA this cannot be confirmed. The CDR3 extends over 12 amino acids. The germline V gene encodes CDR1 MNHEY and CDR2 SVGEGT. CDR3 sequence: CASSWTLSPLHF.

The chain is built from TRBV7-2 and TRBJ2-2; TCRdb picks TRBD1, but there is no DNA to check that call. The CDR3 has 15 amino acids. Germline-derived CDR1 and CDR2 are SGHTA and FQGNSA. CDR3 sequence: CASSTNRGGTGELFF.

The rearrangement joins TRBV7-2 to TRBJ2-6. The CDR3 is 18 amino acids. Germline V gene sequence: CDR1 SGHTA, CDR2 FQGNSA. The CDR3 region is CASSLSPRRTSGANVLTF.

This sequence joins TRBV27 and TRBJ1-5. CDR3 size: 14 residues. Germline assignment: CDR1 MNHEY and CDR2 SMNVEV (reference sequence). The CDR3 protein is CASSAPGLSQPQHF.

The V gene is TRBV19, the J gene TRBJ2-2; checking the TCRdb D call of TRBD1 is not possible without DNA. The CDR3 has 14 residues. Germline CDR1 LNHDA, CDR2 SQIVND (reference sequence). This chain's CDR3 is CASRGQGAIGELFF.

CDR3 sequence: CASSQVPGGNTEAFF. The V call is TRBV4-3, the J call TRBJ1-1; the D call from TCRdb, TRBD1, cannot be confirmed without DNA. The CDR3 runs 15 residues. CDR1 LGHNA and CDR2 YSLEER come from the germline V gene.

The chain carries TRBV9 and TRBJ2-3; the D call from TCRdb, TRBD2, cannot be confirmed without DNA. This CDR3 contains 17 residues. In germline, CDR1 is SGDLS, CDR2 YYNGEE. The CDR3: CASSVPGITSPTDTQYF.

V gene TRBV10-3 combines with J gene TRBJ2-3. This CDR3 has 12 residues. Germline assignment: CDR1 ENHRY and CDR2 SYGVKD. The CDR3: CAISESADTQYF.

The rearrangement uses TRBV29-1 and TRBJ1-2; TCRdb proposes TRBD1, but this gene call is untestable without DNA. The CDR3 has 12 residues. CDR1 and CDR2 from the germline V gene are SQVTM and ANQGSEA. CDR3: CSGGQGVNGYTF.

The chain joins TRBV27 to TRBJ2-4; no DNA is available, so the TRBD1 call from TCRdb remains unchecked. Germline V gene data show CDR1 as MNHEY and CDR2 as SMNVEV (reference sequence). The CDR3 consists of 14 residues. The CDR3 spells CASRTLDGGGIQYF.

The chain has TRBV6-2 or TRBV6-3 and TRBJ2-1; the TCRdb D gene call, TRBD2, has no DNA to confirm it. The CDR3 runs 14 residues. Germline CDR1 reads MNHEY; CDR2 reads SVGEGT. CDR3: CASSRPSSVNEQFF.

The CDR3 spells CASSDHSSGRASGDIQYF. The rearrangement joins TRBV10-1 to TRBJ2-4; TCRdb's D gene call, TRBD2, goes unchecked for lack of DNA. This CDR3 is built from 18 residues. The germline V gene encodes CDR1 WNHNN and CDR2 SYGVQD (reference sequence).

The gene calls are TRBV20-1 and TRBJ2-3; checking the TCRdb D call of TRBD1 is not possible without DNA. CDR1 is DFQATT, CDR2 SNEGSKA, per germline (reference sequence). The CDR3 extends over 12 amino acids. CDR3: CSAPQGTDTQYF.

The gene calls are TRBV20-1 and TRBJ2-7; TCRdb names TRBD1, which stays unverified in the absence of DNA. The CDR3 loop spans 14 amino acids. Germline CDR1 and CDR2: DFQATT and SNEGSKA (reference sequence). The CDR3 reads CSAWRDRVSHEQYF.

The chain has TRBV4-2 and TRBJ2-3. Germline assignment: CDR1 LGHNA and CDR2 YNFKEQ. The CDR3 consists of 15 residues. The CDR3 spells CASSQDGLAPDTQYF.

The V gene is TRBV7-2, the J gene TRBJ2-1; there is no DNA to check the TCRdb D call of TRBD1. From germline, CDR1 is SGHTA and CDR2 FQGNSA. The CDR3 totals 14 residues. Here the CDR3 reads CASSLLEWGGEQFF.

V and J are TRBV28 and TRBJ2-5; the TCRdb D gene call, TRBD2, has no DNA to confirm it. Germline V gives CDR1 MDHEN, CDR2 SYDVKM. The CDR3 contains 14 residues. CDR3 sequence: CASIHSGRAETQYF.

The CDR3 protein is CSGSGGSSYEQYF. The chain joins TRBV29-1 to TRBJ2-7; TCRdb's D call of TRBD1 is untestable without DNA. Germline V gene sequence: CDR1 SQVTM, CDR2 ANQGSEA. This CDR3 has 13 amino acids.

J is TRBJ2-5 and V is TRBV7-2; without DNA, the TCRdb call of TRBD2 cannot be checked. The germline V gene has CDR1 SGHTA and CDR2 FQGNSA. The CDR3 is made up of 17 amino acids. This CDR3 reads CASSSGTSGRRSETQYF.

The CDR3: CASSFRTGGAETQYF. The V and J genes are TRBV7-2 and TRBJ2-5; the D call of TRBD1 rests on TCRdb alone, since no DNA is present to check it. CDR1 and CDR2 from the germline V gene are SGHTA and FQGNSA. CDR3 size: 15 residues.

This chain links TRBV9 with TRBJ2-1; TCRdb indicates TRBD2, and absent DNA this call remains unverified. CDR1 and CDR2 from the germline V gene are SGDLS and YYNGEE. The CDR3 consists of 17 residues. The CDR3 here is CASSVGERGTAYNEQFF.

This chain connects TRBV7-3 to TRBJ2-7; TCRdb outputs TRBD1, but without DNA this stays unchecked. The CDR3 totals 15 residues. Germline loops: CDR1 SGHTA, CDR2 FQGTGA. This chain's CDR3 is CASSLGPGHAYEQYF.

The CDR3 is CASSFYEAIMNTEAFF. V and J are TRBV12-3 or TRBV12-4 and TRBJ1-1. This CDR3 spans 16 amino acids.

This chain connects TRBV11-3 to TRBJ2-5; the TCRdb call, TRBD2, lacks DNA for checking. Germline values: CDR1 SGHNT, CDR2 YENEEA. The CDR3 length is 16 residues. This CDR3 is CASSRGTSGREETQYF.